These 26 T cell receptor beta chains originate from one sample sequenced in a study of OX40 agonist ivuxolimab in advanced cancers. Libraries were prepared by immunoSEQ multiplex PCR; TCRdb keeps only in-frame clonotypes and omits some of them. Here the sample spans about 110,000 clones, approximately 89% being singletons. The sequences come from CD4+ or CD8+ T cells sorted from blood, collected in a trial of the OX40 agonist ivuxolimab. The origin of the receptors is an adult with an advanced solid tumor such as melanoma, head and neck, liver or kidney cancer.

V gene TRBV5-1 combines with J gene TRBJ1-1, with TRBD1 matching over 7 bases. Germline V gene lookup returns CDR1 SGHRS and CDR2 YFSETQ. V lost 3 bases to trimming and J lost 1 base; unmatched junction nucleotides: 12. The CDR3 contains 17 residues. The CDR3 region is CASSYGLRGKPNTEAFF. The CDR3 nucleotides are TGCGCCAGCAGCTATGGGCTCAGGGGGAAGCCGAACACTGAAGCTTTCTTT.

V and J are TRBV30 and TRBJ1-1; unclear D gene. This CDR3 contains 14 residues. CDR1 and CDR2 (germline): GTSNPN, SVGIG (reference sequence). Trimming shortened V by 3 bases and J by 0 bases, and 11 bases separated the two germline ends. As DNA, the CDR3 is TGTGCCTGGAGAACGAATTCTTTGAACACTGAAGCTTTCTTT. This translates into CAWRTNSLNTEAFF.

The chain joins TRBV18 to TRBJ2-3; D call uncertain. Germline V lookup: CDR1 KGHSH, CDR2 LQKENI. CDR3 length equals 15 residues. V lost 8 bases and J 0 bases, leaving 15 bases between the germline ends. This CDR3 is CASHVTLSSTDTQYF. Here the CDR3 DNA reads TGTGCCAGCCACGTGACGCTTTCTAGCACAGATACGCAGTATTTT.

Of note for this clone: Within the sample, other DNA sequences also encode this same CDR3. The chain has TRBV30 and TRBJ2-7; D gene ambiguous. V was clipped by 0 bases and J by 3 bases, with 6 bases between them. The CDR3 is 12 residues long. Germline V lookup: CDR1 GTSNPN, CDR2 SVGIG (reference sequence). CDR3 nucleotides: TGTGCCTGGAGTGTACATGGCTACGAGCAGTACTTC. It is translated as CAWSVHGYEQYF.

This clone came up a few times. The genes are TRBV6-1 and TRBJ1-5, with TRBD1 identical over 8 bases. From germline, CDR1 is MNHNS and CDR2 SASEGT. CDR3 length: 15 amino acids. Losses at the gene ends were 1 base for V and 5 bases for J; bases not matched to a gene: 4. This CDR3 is CASSEGTGFYQPQHF. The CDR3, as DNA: TGTGCCAGCAGTGAAGGGACAGGGTTCTATCAGCCCCAGCATTTT.

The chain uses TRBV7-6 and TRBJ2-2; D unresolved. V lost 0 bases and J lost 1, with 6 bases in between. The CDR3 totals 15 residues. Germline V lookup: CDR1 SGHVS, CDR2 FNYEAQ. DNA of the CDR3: TGTGCCAGCAGCTTAGCACTGGAGAACACCGGGGAGCTGTTTTTT. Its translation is CASSLALENTGELFF. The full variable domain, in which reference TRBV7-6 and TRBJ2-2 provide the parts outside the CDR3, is GAGVSQSPRYKVTKRGQDVALRCDPISGHVSLYWYRQALGQGPEFLTYFNYEAQQDKSGLPNDRFSAERPEGSISTLTIQRTEQRDSAMYRCASSLALENTGELFFGEGSRLTVL.

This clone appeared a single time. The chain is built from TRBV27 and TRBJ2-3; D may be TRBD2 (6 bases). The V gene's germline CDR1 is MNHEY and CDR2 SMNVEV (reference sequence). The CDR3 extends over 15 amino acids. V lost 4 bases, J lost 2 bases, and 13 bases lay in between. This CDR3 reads CASSYFGTDTDTQYF. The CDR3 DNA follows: TGTGCCAGCAGTTATTTTGGGACTGACACAGATACGCAGTATTTT.

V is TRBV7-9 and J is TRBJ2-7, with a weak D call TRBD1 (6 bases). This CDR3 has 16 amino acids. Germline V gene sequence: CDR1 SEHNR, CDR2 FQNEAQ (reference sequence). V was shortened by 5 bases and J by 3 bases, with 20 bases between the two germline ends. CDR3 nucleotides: TGTGCCAGCAGCCGAAGCGTCATATCGACAGGCTACGAGCAGTACTTC. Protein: CASSRSVISTGYEQYF.

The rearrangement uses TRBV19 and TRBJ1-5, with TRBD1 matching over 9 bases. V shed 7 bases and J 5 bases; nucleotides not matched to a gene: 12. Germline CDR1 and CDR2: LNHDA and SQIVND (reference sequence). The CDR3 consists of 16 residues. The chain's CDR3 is CASTRTEGQGDQPQHF. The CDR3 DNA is TGTGCCAGTACCCGAACCGAGGGACAGGGCGATCAGCCCCAGCATTTT.

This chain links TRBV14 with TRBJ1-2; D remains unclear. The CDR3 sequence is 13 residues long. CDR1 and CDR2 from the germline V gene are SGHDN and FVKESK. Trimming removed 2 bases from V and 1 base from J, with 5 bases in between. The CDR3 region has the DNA TGTGCCAGCAGCCAAAACAGTAACTATGGCTACACCTTC. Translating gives CASSQNSNYGYTF.

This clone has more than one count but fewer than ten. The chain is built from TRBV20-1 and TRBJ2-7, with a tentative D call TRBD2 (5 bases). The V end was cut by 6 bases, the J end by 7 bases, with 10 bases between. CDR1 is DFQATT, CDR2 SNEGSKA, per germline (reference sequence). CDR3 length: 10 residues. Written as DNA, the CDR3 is TGCAGTGCCCCTAGGAGGGAGCAGTACTTC. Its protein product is CSAPRREQYF.

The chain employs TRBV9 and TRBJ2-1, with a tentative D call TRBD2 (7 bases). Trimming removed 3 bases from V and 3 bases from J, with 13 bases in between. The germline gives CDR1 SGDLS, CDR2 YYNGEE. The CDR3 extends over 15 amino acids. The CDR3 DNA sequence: TGTGCCAGCAGCGCCTCGGGGGGCCGCTACAATGAGCAGTTCTTC. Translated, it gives CASSASGGRYNEQFF.

The CDR3 region has the DNA TGTGCCAGTAGTAAGGGACAGCTAGCGAACACCGGGGAGCTGTTTTTT. Encoded protein: CASSKGQLANTGELFF. This chain connects TRBV19 to TRBJ2-2; TRBD1 aligns across 7 bases. V gave up 4 bases and J gave up 0 bases; unmatched junction bases: 5. Germline values: CDR1 LNHDA, CDR2 SQIVND (reference sequence). The CDR3 length is 16 residues.

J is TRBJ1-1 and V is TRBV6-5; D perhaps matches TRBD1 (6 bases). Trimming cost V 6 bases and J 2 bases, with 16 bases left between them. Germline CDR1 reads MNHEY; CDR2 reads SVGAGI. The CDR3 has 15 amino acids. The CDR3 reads CASSLTGLENTEAFF. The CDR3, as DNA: TGTGCCAGCAGCCTAACAGGGTTAGAAAACACTGAAGCTTTCTTT.

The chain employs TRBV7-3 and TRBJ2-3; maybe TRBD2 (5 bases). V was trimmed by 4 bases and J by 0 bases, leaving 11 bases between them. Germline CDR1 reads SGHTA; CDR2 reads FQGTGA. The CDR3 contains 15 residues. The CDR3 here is CASSSGLPSTDTQYF. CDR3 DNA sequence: TGTGCCAGCAGCTCGGGGTTACCTAGCACAGATACGCAGTATTTT. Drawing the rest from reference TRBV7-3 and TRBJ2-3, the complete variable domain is GAGVSQTPSNKVTEKGKYVELRCDPISGHTALYWYRQSLGQGPEFLIYFQGTGAADDSGLPNDRFFAVRPEGSVSTLKIQRTERGDSAVYLCASSSGLPSTDTQYFGPGTRLTVL.

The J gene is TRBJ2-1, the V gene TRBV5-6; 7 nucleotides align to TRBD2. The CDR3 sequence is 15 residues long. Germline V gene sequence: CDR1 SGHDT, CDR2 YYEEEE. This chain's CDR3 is CASQAGTQSYNEQFF. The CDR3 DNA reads TGTGCTTCACAAGCGGGAACGCAATCCTACAATGAGCAGTTCTTC. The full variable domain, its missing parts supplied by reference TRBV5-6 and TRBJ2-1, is DAGVTQSPTHLIKTRGQQVTLRCSPKSGHDTVSWYQQALGQGPQFIFQYYEEEERQRGNFPDRFSGHQFPNYSSELNVNALLLGDSALYLCASQAGTQSYNEQFFGPGTRLTVL.

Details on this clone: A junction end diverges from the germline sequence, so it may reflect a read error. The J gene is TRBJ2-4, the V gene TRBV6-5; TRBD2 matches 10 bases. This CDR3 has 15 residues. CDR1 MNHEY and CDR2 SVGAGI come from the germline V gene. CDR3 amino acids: CASGSLAGARNIQYF. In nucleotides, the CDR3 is TGTGCCTCCGGGAGTCTAGCGGGGGCCAGAAACATTCAGTACTTC.

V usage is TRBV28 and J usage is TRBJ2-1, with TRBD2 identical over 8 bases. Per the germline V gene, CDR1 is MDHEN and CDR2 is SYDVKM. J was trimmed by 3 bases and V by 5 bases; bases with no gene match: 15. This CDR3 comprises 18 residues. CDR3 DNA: TGTGCCAGCAGTACCCCCGAGTGGCGGGAGGATCACTACAATGAGCAGTTCTTC. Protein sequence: CASSTPEWREDHYNEQFF.

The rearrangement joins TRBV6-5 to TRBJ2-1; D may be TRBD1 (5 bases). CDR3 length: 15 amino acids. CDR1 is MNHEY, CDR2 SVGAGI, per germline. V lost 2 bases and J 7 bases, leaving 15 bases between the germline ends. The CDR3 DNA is TGTGCCAGCAGTTACATAGGGGAAATAAGAAATGAGCAGTTCTTC. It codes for CASSYIGEIRNEQFF.

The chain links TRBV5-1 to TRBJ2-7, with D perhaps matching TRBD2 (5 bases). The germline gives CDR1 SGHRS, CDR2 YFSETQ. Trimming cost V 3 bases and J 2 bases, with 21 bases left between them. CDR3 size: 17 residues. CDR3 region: CASSSRSVRTLTYEQYF. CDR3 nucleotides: TGCGCCAGCAGCTCTAGGTCGGTCCGGACTTTAACCTACGAGCAGTACTTC.

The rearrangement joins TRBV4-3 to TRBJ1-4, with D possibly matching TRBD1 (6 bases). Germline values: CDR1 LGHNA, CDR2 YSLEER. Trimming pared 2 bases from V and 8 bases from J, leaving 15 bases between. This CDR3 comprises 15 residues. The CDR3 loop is CASSQSKHRAEKLFF. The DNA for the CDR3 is TGCGCCAGCAGCCAAAGCAAGCACAGGGCAGAAAAACTGTTTTTT.

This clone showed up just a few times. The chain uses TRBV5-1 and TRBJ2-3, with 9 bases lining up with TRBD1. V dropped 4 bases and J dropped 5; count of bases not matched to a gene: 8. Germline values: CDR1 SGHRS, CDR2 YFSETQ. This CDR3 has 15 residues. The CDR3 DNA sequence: TGCGCCAGCAGCCCCGGACAGGGGTATGGAGATACGCAGTATTTT. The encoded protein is CASSPGQGYGDTQYF.

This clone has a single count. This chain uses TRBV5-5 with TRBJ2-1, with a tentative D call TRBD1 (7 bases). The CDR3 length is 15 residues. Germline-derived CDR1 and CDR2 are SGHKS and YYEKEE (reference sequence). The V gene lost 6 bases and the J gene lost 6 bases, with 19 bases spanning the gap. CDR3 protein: CASTPRGTEVNEQFF. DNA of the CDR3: TGTGCCAGCACCCCCCGCGGGACAGAGGTCAATGAGCAGTTCTTC.

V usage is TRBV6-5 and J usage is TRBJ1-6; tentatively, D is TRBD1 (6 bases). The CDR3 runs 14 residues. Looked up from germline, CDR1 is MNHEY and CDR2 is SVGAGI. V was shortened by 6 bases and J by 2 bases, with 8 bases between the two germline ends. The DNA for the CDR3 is TGTGCCAGCAGCGGGACAACCTATAATTCACCCCTCCACTTT. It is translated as CASSGTTYNSPLHF.

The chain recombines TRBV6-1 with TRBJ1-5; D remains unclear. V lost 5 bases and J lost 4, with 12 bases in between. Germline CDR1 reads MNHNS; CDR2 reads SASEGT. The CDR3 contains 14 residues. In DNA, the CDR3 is TGTGCCAGCAGTAGGTCAAGTTCTAATCAGCCCCAGCATTTT. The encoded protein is CASSRSSSNQPQHF.

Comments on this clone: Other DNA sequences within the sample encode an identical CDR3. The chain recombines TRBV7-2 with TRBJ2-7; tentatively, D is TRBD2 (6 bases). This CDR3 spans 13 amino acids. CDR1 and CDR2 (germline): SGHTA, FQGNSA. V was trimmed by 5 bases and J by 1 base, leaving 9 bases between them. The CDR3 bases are TGTGCCAGCAGCCCCGGGACTTCCTACGAGCAGTACTTC. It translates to CASSPGTSYEQYF.